This T cell receptor (beta chain) stems from a study of blood T cell repertoires in COVID-19. Study background: The United States, Italy and Spain were the sources of the acute and convalescent COVID-19 samples. Sample material is recorded as cDNA or gDNA derived from T cells, B-cell-depleted T cells, or PBMCs.

This clone was picked up a small number of times. The final CDR3 position lacks the conserved phenylalanine or tryptophan, pointing to a likely read error. Because the CDR3's place on the DNA is in doubt, the DNA is left out and the CDR3 is given as listed by TCRdb. The CDR3 is 13 amino acids long, termini counted. Per the germline V gene, CDR1 is LGHNT and CDR2 is FRNRAP. Original handling: The assay estimated nucleated cells by amplifying reference gene primers. The protocol was immunoSEQ multiplex PCR, while the TCRdb copy is restricted to in-frame clones and leaves out a portion. Clonal size and the V and J genes are those of that table, whereas D and trimming came from the DNA. This table has approximately 240,000 clones, around nine tenths appearing once.

The chain has TRBV12-5 and TRBJ2-7; the table's D call, TRBD1, has no DNA check behind it. This TCR came from a woman between 40 and 55 years old who had recovered from COVID-19. What was sequenced was peripheral blood. This CDR3 reads CASGPVGRPCLPL.